This T cell receptor (beta chain) stems from a study of beta chain features in type 1 diabetes. CD4+ naive, central memory, regulatory and stem cell-like memory cells were sorted via CD45RO/CCR7/CD25/CD127/CD95/CD27. Since all of the isolated RNA was reverse transcribed, expressed TCRB transcripts were what got sequenced. Repertoires were generated with immunoSEQ multiplex PCR, while TCRdb's copy carries only in-frame clones and drops some. The repertoire includes about 470,000 clones, over 25% of them detected once, and 0.05% to 0.065% sits in the top ten. Germline values: CDR1 SQVTM, CDR2 ANQGSEA. Trimming stripped 5 bases from V and 5 bases from J, with 12 bases between. This CDR3 has 12 residues.

V usage is TRBV29-1 and J usage is TRBJ1-1; D uncertain. The sequencing sample was made of naive CD4+ T cells from blood. This clonotype originated in a man aged 18 to 29 in good health. The chain's CDR3 is CSVSEEGTEAFF. CDR3 nucleotide sequence: TGCAGCGTTTCGGAGGAAGGTACTGAAGCTTTCTTT.